The 12 T cell receptor beta chains below come from one sample, sequenced in a study of Graves' ophthalmopathy and Graves' hyperthyroidism. For repertoire sequencing, the TCR beta CDR3 regions were amplified from RNA transcripts. HTBI primers served in a first-round RT-PCR, which a second-round multiplex PCR followed. TCRdb used MiXCR to reprocess the multiplex PCR reads, holding one entry per CDR3 protein. The sample holds 300,000 to 400,000 distinct CDR3 sequences; roughly a sixth are singletons and the top ten take roughly 2.4%. Material: peripheral blood. These receptors were taken from an adult woman with stable Graves' hyperthyroidism.

The table lists this clonotype with many counts. The genes are TRBV28 and TRBJ1-1; 9 bases match TRBD1. Trimming at V came to 6 bases and at J to 6 bases, leaving 11 bases not matched to a gene. This CDR3 is 15 amino acids long. Germline V gene sequence: CDR1 MDHEN, CDR2 SYDVKM. CDR3 nucleotide sequence: TGTGCCAGCAGAACAATACAGGGGGCGTTCCCTGAAGCTTTCTTT. The encoded protein is CASRTIQGAFPEAFF.

This clonotype was seen more than once but under ten times. The junction departs from germline at one end; a sequencing error may be responsible. J is TRBJ2-7 and V is TRBV20-1, with 9 bases matching TRBD2. This CDR3 contains 15 residues. Germline CDR1 DFQATT, CDR2 SNEGSKA (reference sequence). The CDR3 loop is CSASIGTSSFYEQCF. The CDR3 nucleotides read TGCAGTGCAAGCATCGGGACTAGCAGTTTCTACGAGCAGTGCTTC.

The sample holds many counts of this clonotype. V gene TRBV5-1 combines with J gene TRBJ1-6; no clear D gene. The CDR3 is 16 residues long. The V gene lost 5 bases and the J gene lost 4 bases, with 16 bases spanning the gap. Germline-derived CDR1 and CDR2 are SGHRS and YFSETQ. This CDR3 is CASSFSGGFYNSPLHF. The CDR3 DNA reads as TGCGCCAGCAGTTTCTCAGGAGGTTTTTATAATTCACCCCTCCACTTT.

This clonotype was seen once. The chain employs TRBV5-4 and TRBJ2-5; D not resolved. The assigned J gene may be wrong: the sequence end matches TRBJ2-7 better. The CDR3 loop spans 19 amino acids. The germline V gene encodes CDR1 SGHNT and CDR2 YYREEE (reference sequence). Written as DNA, the CDR3 is TGTGCCAGCAGCTTGGCCCCCTGGACCAGGCAGTCATTGGACTACGAGCAGTACTTC. Translated: CASSLAPWTRQSLDYEQYF.

Comment on this clonotype: It may be a read error: a sequence one base away is much more abundant. J is TRBJ1-2 and V is TRBV12-3 or TRBV12-4, with a tentative D call TRBD1 (5 bases). Deletions cut 5 bases from V and 6 bases from J, with 16 bases between. The CDR3 is 14 residues long. CDR3 region: CASSDKSGRNGYTF. The CDR3 DNA sequence: TGTGCCAGCAGTGATAAGTCAGGGAGAAATGGCTACACCTTC.

This clonotype was observed many times. CDR3 bases: TGTGCCAGCAGTATTCGGACTAGCGGGAGCGACGAGCAGTACTTC. This sequence encodes CASSIRTSGSDEQYF. This sequence joins TRBV25-1 and TRBJ2-7, with 13 bases fitting TRBD2. The CDR3 totals 15 residues. Unmatched junction bases numbered 6, after V lost 5 bases and J lost 5 bases. Germline V CDR1 and CDR2: MGHDK, SYGVNS.

V gene TRBV20-1 combines with J gene TRBJ2-5; D is perhaps TRBD2 (7 bases). Germline CDR1 DFQATT, CDR2 SNEGSKA (reference sequence). Between the trimmed V and J ends, which lost 5 bases and 5 bases, there was a span of 21 bases. The CDR3 loop spans 15 amino acids. Here the CDR3 DNA reads TGCAGTGCTTCCCCACCCGGGGGGCGAGGGGAGACCCAGTACTTC. It translates to CSASPPGGRGETQYF.

Comments on this clonotype: An end of the junction differs from the germline gene, which may be a read error. The chain carries TRBV20-1 and TRBJ2-7, with D hard to call. Germline CDR1 DFQATT, CDR2 SNEGSKA (reference sequence). The CDR3 is made up of 15 amino acids. Here the CDR3 reads CSARVSGIYSYDQYF. The CDR3 bases are TGCAGTGCTAGAGTAAGTGGGATCTACTCCTACGATCAGTACTTC.

This clonotype has a count of ten or more. The V gene is TRBV12-3 or TRBV12-4, the J gene TRBJ2-1; D is unresolved. The CDR3 extends over 15 amino acids. V was shortened by 6 bases and J by 4 bases, with 16 bases between the two germline ends. The CDR3 nucleotides are TGTGCCAGCAGACTCGCAAGCCCCATATACAATGAGCAGTTCTTC. It codes for CASRLASPIYNEQFF.

This clonotype was counted ten times or more. The gene calls are TRBV3-1 and TRBJ1-6; D possibly corresponds to TRBD1 (5 bases). The CDR3 has 15 amino acids. The ends were cut back, 0 bases at V and 7 bases at J, with 10 bases in the middle. Looked up from germline, CDR1 is LGHDT and CDR2 is YNNKEL (reference sequence). The DNA of the CDR3 is TGTGCCAGCAGCCAAGATAGAGGGACGAATTCACCCCTCCACTTT. Its protein is CASSQDRGTNSPLHF.

J is TRBJ1-2 and V is TRBV12-3 or TRBV12-4; D is undetermined. This CDR3 has 14 residues. V was pared by 6 bases and J by 6 bases, with 17 bases between. In DNA form, the CDR3 reads TGTGCCAGCAGCCTTACCGGGCCGAAGGATGGCTACACCTTC. Translating it yields CASSLTGPKDGYTF.

This clonotype came up a few times. The chain employs TRBV7-8 and TRBJ2-1; TRBD2 agrees at 8 bases. This CDR3 region has 16 residues. Germline CDR1 reads SGHVS; CDR2 reads FQNEAQ. The junction had 12 bases not matched to a gene; V was cut back by 5 bases and J by 6 bases. CDR3 residues: CASSPPVGGRPNEQFF. CDR3 DNA: TGTGCCAGCAGCCCGCCGGTTGGCGGGAGGCCCAATGAGCAGTTCTTC.